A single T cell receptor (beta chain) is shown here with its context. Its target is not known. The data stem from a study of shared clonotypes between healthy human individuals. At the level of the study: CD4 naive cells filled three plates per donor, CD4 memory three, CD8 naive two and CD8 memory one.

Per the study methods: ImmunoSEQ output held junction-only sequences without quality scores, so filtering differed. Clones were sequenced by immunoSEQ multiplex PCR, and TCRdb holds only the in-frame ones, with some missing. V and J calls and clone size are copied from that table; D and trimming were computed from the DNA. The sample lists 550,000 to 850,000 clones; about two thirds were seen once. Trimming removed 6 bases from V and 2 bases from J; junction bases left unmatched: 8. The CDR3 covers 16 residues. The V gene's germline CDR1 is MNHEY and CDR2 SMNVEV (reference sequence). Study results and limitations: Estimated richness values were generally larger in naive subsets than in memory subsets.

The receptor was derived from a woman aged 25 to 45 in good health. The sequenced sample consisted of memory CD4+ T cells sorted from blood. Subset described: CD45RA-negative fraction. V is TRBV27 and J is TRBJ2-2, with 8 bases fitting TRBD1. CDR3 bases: TGTGCCAGCAGGGGACAGGCCAATCATAACACCGGGGAGCTGTTTTTT. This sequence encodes CASRGQANHNTGELFF.